These 8 T cell receptor beta chains were sequenced from one sample in a study of blood T cell repertoires in COVID-19. Only in-frame clones appear in the TCRdb table, and some are missing; sequencing was by immunoSEQ multiplex PCR. Counted here are about 210,000 clones, about 80% occurring once; the ten biggest clones make up 2.5% to 3%. The sample was peripheral blood. The origin of the receptors is a middle-aged woman with active or convalescent COVID-19.

The CDR3: CASRYGTSSDIQYF. CDR3 in DNA: TGTGCCAGCAGATATGGGACTAGTTCTGACATTCAGTACTTC. This chain connects TRBV7-9 to TRBJ2-4; 8 bases are shared with TRBD2. From germline, CDR1 is SEHNR and CDR2 FQNEAQ (reference sequence). The CDR3 totals 14 residues. The ends lost 6 bases at V and 8 bases at J; junction bases unmatched: 9.

The rearrangement joins TRBV7-8 to TRBJ1-2; tentative D call: TRBD1 (6 bases). The CDR3 length is 13 residues. Per germline, CDR1 SGHVS and CDR2 FQNEAQ. V gave up 2 bases and J gave up 6 bases, with 10 bases separating them. CDR3 in amino acids: CASSLMPGDGYTF. For the CDR3, the DNA is TGTGCCAGCAGCTTAATGCCAGGGGATGGCTACACCTTC.

The CDR3 here is CASSRRGGRETQYF. For the CDR3, the DNA is TGTGCCAGCAGTCGCCGGGGGGGCAGGGAGACCCAGTACTTC. This chain joins TRBV28 and TRBJ2-5, with 8 bases aligning to TRBD2. V shed 5 bases, J shed 5 bases, and the junction held 7 bases outside the gene matches. The CDR3 contains 14 residues. CDR1 is MDHEN and CDR2 is SYDVKM in the germline V gene.

The table lists this clone with a few counts. The chain couples TRBV28 to TRBJ1-3; D is perhaps TRBD1 (5 bases). This CDR3 is built from 16 residues. Per germline, CDR1 MDHEN and CDR2 SYDVKM. Trimming removed 5 bases at V and 0 bases at J, with 14 bases between. The CDR3 nucleotides read TGTGCCAGCAGTAGGAAGACAGTGAGCTCTGGAAACACCATATATTTT. This codes for CASSRKTVSSGNTIYF.

The V call is TRBV19, the J call TRBJ1-1, with 7 bases fitting TRBD1. This CDR3 is built from 14 residues. The V segment lost 7 bases and the J segment 4 bases; nucleotides outside the gene matches: 9. Germline CDR1 and CDR2: LNHDA and SQIVND (reference sequence). CDR3 DNA: TGTGCCAGTATGAGGGGGCTTGGGGGCACTGAAGCTTTCTTT. Protein product: CASMRGLGGTEAFF.

The chain couples TRBV5-1 to TRBJ2-1, with TRBD1 as a possible D gene (6 bases). Germline V gene data show CDR1 as SGHRS and CDR2 as YFSETQ. The length of the CDR3 is 15 residues. V was pared by 4 bases and J by 3 bases, with 14 bases between. CDR3 bases: TGCGCCAGCAGCGTAAGGACAGCCGACTACAATGAGCAGTTCTTC. Its translation: CASSVRTADYNEQFF.

The CDR3 sequence: CASSSIRELAGAYEQYF. For the CDR3, the DNA is TGTGCCAGCAGCTCCATCAGGGAACTAGCGGGGGCCTACGAGCAGTACTTC. The rearrangement joins TRBV5-4 to TRBJ2-7, with TRBD2 matching over 11 bases. CDR1 and CDR2 (germline): SGHNT, YYREEE (reference sequence). There are 17 residues in the CDR3. V gave up 3 bases and J gave up 2 bases; unmatched junction bases: 10. Using reference TRBV5-4 and TRBJ2-7 for the parts outside the CDR3, the full variable domain is ETGVTQSPTHLIKTRGQQVTLRCSSQSGHNTVSWYQQALGQGPQFIFQYYREEENGRGNFPPRFSGLQFPNYSSELNVNALELDDSALYLCASSSIRELAGAYEQYFGPGTRLTVT.

The CDR3 DNA is TGTGCCAGCAGTTACGCAGATAATCAGCCCCAGCATTTT. This sequence encodes CASSYADNQPQHF. This chain connects TRBV6-5 to TRBJ1-5, with unresolved D. Trimming pared 2 bases from V and 4 bases from J, leaving 6 bases between. This CDR3 region has 13 residues. Germline CDR1 and CDR2: MNHEY and SVGAGI.